The table lists the clone carrying this T cell receptor beta chain with a few counts. CDR1 SGHDT and CDR2 YYEEEE come from the germline V gene. The ends were cut back, 3 bases at V and 8 bases at J, with 11 bases in the middle. The CDR3 length is 13 residues. The PCR used 60 Vbeta and 13 Jbeta primers. As handled by the study authors: In a later analysis, of some 80 million unique beta chains, approximately 10 million appeared in at least two donors. TCRdb's table, derived via immunoSEQ multiplex PCR, lists solely in-frame clones and lacks some. That table supplies the V and J calls and clone size; D and trimming were determined from the DNA. Found here are over 150,000 clones, 65% to 85% of them singletons; the top ten hold roughly 3%. The data stem from a study of cytomegalovirus exposure and HLA in healthy donors.

What was sequenced was PBMCs. This receptor was obtained from a woman in her 30s in good health and CMV-seronegative. This chain joins TRBV5-6 and TRBJ1-4; D is perhaps TRBD1 (6 bases). The CDR3 DNA is TGTGCCAGCAGCTCATCCCAGGGGGAAAAACTGTTTTTT. This translates into CASSSSQGEKLFF.